The rows below give T cell receptor beta chains drawn from one sample of a study of early T cells in non-severe SARS-CoV-2 infection. TCRdb redid the calling of the 5' RACE reads with MiXCR, one entry per CDR3 protein. This table holds some 61,000 distinct CDR3 sequences, 7% to 10% found once. Sequenced sample: whole blood. The receptors originated from an adult who was a healthcare worker with PCR-confirmed SARS-CoV-2 infection or an uninfected control (not recorded which). Each CDR3 is given with its conserved first and last residue. Each record gives: V gene, D gene, clone size, J gene, CDR3 DNA, CDR3 protein. A D gene is named only where the DNA matches it firmly. Expanded clones are given a class, and other clones once, few, many or no size at all.

TRBV30	TRBD1	many	TRBJ1-5	TGTGCCTGGAGTTCAGGGGGCCGAGGGCAGCCCCAGCATTTT	CAWSSGGRGQPQHF
TRBV11-2	-	few	TRBJ1-2	TGTGCCAGCAGCGCGACTGAGTTCGGCTACACCTTC	CASSATEFGYTF
TRBV7-9	-	medium-sized	TRBJ1-4	TGTGCCAGCAGCCGATCGGACAGCGATGAAAAACTGTTTTTT	CASSRSDSDEKLFF
TRBV19	-	many	TRBJ2-7	TGTGCCAGTAGTTCATATCGGACAGCCCGGGACGAGCAGTACTTC	CASSSYRTARDEQYF
TRBV14	-	-	TRBJ2-6	TGTGCCAGCAGCCCGCAGCTTGGGGCCAACGTCCTGACTTTC	CASSPQLGANVLTF
TRBV10-3	-	few	TRBJ1-1	TGTGCCATCAGTGAGCAGGTACGGACTGAAGCTTTCTTT	CAISEQVRTEAFF
TRBV7-2	-	many	TRBJ1-2	TGTGCCAGCAGCTTAGGCGGGGCTAACTATGGCTACACCTTC	CASSLGGANYGYTF
TRBV7-9	TRBD2	few	TRBJ2-1	TGTGCCAGCAGCCCTGCAAACGGTTTAGCGGGGGCCGACAATGAGCAGTTCTTC	CASSPANGLAGADNEQFF
TRBV10-3	TRBD2	-	TRBJ2-3	TGTGCCATCAGTTCGTCGGTTGCAGCGGGGGGGCGAGATACGCAGTATTTT	CAISSSVAAGGRDTQYF
TRBV5-1	-	-	TRBJ2-6	TGCGCCAGCAGCTTGGGACAGAGCACTGGGGCCAACGTCCTGACTTTC	CASSLGQSTGANVLTF
TRBV12-3/TRBV12-4	-	few	TRBJ2-1	TGTGCCAGCAGTTTAGAGGACACCAATGAGCAGTTCTTC	CASSLEDTNEQFF
TRBV30	TRBD1	many	TRBJ1-2	TGTGCCGGGGACAGGGGCCGATCGGACTATGGCTACACCTTC	CAGDRGRSDYGYTF
TRBV19	TRBD1	-	TRBJ2-5	TGTGCCAGTAGTTTACAGGGGGGCCAAGAGACCCAGTACTTC	CASSLQGGQETQYF
TRBV12-3/TRBV12-4	-	-	TRBJ2-5	TGTGCCAGCAGTTTTCGTGAGACCCAGTACTTC	CASSFRETQYF
TRBV19	-	-	TRBJ1-5	TGTGCCAGTAGTACCAGGTCATCGCCCCAGCATTTT	CASSTRSSPQHF
TRBV27	-	few	TRBJ1-1	TGTGCCAGCAGCTCCTCCTGGAGGGGACGAGGCACTGAAGCTTTCTTT	CASSSSWRGRGTEAFF
TRBV6-6	-	few	TRBJ1-6	TGTGCCAGTTCAAGGGGGGCTGAATCACCCCTCCACTTT	CASSRGAESPLHF
TRBV3-1	-	few	TRBJ1-3	TGTGCCAGCGGCTTCGATGACTCTGGAAACACCATATATTTT	CASGFDDSGNTIYF
TRBV19	-	few	TRBJ1-4	TGTGCCAGCCGCCGGACGGACTGGGGTGAAAAACTGTTTTTT	CASRRTDWGEKLFF
TRBV2	TRBD2	-	TRBJ2-1	TGTGCCAGCAATTGGCTAGCGGGTCCCTATGAGCAGTTCTTC	CASNWLAGPYEQFF
TRBV7-9	-	-	TRBJ1-1	TGTGCCAGCAAGAATATTGAAGCTTTCTTT	CASKNIEAFF
TRBV4-1	-	few	TRBJ1-2	TGCGCCAGCAGCCAAGATTGGGGGGGCAAATACTATGGCTACACCTTC	CASSQDWGGKYYGYTF
TRBV5-4	-	few	TRBJ2-1	TGTGCCAGCAGCCCCTCACAGGGAAAATCTTACAATGAGCAGTTCTTC	CASSPSQGKSYNEQFF
TRBV15	TRBD1	few	TRBJ2-7	TGTGCCACCAGCAGAGGTCCCAGGGGGTCCTACGAGCAGTACTTC	CATSRGPRGSYEQYF
TRBV29-1	-	few	TRBJ2-1	TGCAGCGCGACTGAAAATGAGCAGTTCTTC	CSATENEQFF
TRBV4-2	-	medium-sized	TRBJ1-1	TGTGCCAGCAGGGAGGAGGTTGGGGGCTTTATGAACACTGAAGCTTTCTTT	CASREEVGGFMNTEAFF
TRBV5-6	TRBD2	many	TRBJ2-3	TGTGCCAGCAGCTTCCTACATAGGACTAGCGGGGGTAAAGATACGCAGTATTTT	CASSFLHRTSGGKDTQYF
TRBV2	TRBD1	few	TRBJ2-5	TGTGCCAGCAGTCCTACGGGACAGGGCCAAGAGACCCAGTACTTC	CASSPTGQGQETQYF
TRBV7-8	-	-	TRBJ1-5	TGTGCCAGCAGCCAGGGGAGGGGACGGCCCCAGCATTTT	CASSQGRGRPQHF
TRBV30	-	-	TRBJ1-1	TGTGCCTGGACCGTGATGAACACTGAAGCTTTCTTT	CAWTVMNTEAFF
TRBV7-7	-	many	TRBJ2-7	TGTGCCAGCAGCTACCGATCCGGGGCCGCCTACGAGCAGTACTTC	CASSYRSGAAYEQYF
TRBV12-3/TRBV12-4	-	-	TRBJ2-3	TGTGCCAGCAGTTTACTGGGACCACCCACAGATACGCAGTATTTT	CASSLLGPPTDTQYF
TRBV20-1	-	-	TRBJ2-1	TGCAGTGCTGGGGGACGAAGTCCCTACAATGAGCAGTTCTTC	CSAGGRSPYNEQFF
TRBV7-2	-	many	TRBJ1-1	TGTGCCAGCAGCTTAGTCGTGAGGAACACTGAAGCTTTCTTT	CASSLVVRNTEAFF
TRBV4-1	-	many	TRBJ1-2	TGCGCCAGCACGGAGGGCTATGGCTACACCTTC	CASTEGYGYTF
TRBV18	TRBD1	-	TRBJ2-3	TGTGCCAGCTCTCTCGGACAGGGAAGGGATACGCAGTATTTT	CASSLGQGRDTQYF
TRBV3-1	-	many	TRBJ1-2	TGTGCCAGCAGCCAACTGGCCGGGGAGGATGGCTACACCTTC	CASSQLAGEDGYTF
TRBV7-6	-	many	TRBJ2-1	TGTGCCAGCAGCTCACAGGGCAATGAGCAGTTCTTC	CASSSQGNEQFF
TRBV5-1	-	many	TRBJ1-1	TGCGCCAGCTTCTCAGGCACGAACACTGAAGCTTTCTTT	CASFSGTNTEAFF
TRBV11-2	TRBD2	few	TRBJ2-2	TGTGCCAGCATTCCAGGACTAGTTGCAGCCGGGGAGCTGTTTTTT	CASIPGLVAAGELFF
TRBV4-1	-	-	TRBJ2-7	TGCGCCAGCAGCCAAGAACGGGTATCGGGACAGTACTTC	CASSQERVSGQYF
TRBV6-5	-	few	TRBJ2-1	TGTGCCAGCAGTCGGGGACCGAACTCCTACAATGAGCAGTTCTTC	CASSRGPNSYNEQFF
TRBV6-4	-	few	TRBJ2-3	TGTGCCAGCAGTGAGCAAGGGAGAGATACGCAGTATTTT	CASSEQGRDTQYF
TRBV18	-	few	TRBJ1-1	TGTGCCAGCTCACCAGCCATTAGAAACACTGAAGCTTTCTTT	CASSPAIRNTEAFF
TRBV6-2/TRBV6-3	-	few	TRBJ2-7	TGTGCCAGCAGCCGGGACCGACGCTACGAGCAGTACTTC	CASSRDRRYEQYF
TRBV29-1	-	few	TRBJ2-1	TGCAGCGTTGAAGGAGGTGAAATAGGTCCTGTTGAGCAGTTCTTC	CSVEGGEIGPVEQFF
TRBV4-1	TRBD1	few	TRBJ1-1	TGCGCCAGCAGCCCCCCCGGAGGGGGCAGGGTTGAAGCTTTCTTT	CASSPPGGGRVEAFF
TRBV11-2	-	-	TRBJ1-2	TGTGCCAGCAGAAAGGACAGTAACTATGGCTACACCTTC	CASRKDSNYGYTF
TRBV20-1	TRBD1	-	TRBJ2-4	TGCAGTGGAGGACAGGGGGTAGCCAAAAACATTCAGTACTTC	CSGGQGVAKNIQYF
TRBV19	-	-	TRBJ2-6	TGTGCCAGTACCCCAGTATACTATTTATCTGGGGCCAACGTCCTGACTTTC	CASTPVYYLSGANVLTF
TRBV20-1	TRBD2	-	TRBJ2-1	TGCAGTGCTAGACAAACTAGCGGGGGGACCAATGAGCAGTTCTTC	CSARQTSGGTNEQFF